The rows below give T cell receptor beta chains drawn from one sample of a study of T cell repertoires in cytomegalovirus infection. Using its own MiXCR run on the reads, TCRdb lists one record per CDR3 protein. The sample records tens of thousands of distinct CDR3 sequences, 45% to 55% being singletons. No antigen has been assigned to these receptors. The starting material was CD8+ T cells from cultured PBMCs, obtained from culture after CMV antigen stimulation. These receptor sequences come from a human donor in good health (CMV status not recorded). Some clones in this sample may be carry-over from other donors' samples. The CDR3 runs from the conserved cysteine through the conserved F or W. D genes are given only for firm matches. The size of a clone is reported for some rows only, either as once, few or many, or as a class for expanded clones.

J | D | V | size | CDR3 | DNA
TRBJ1-1 | TRBD1 | TRBV4-1 | . | CASSHRTGGSTEAFF | TGCGCCAGCAGCCACCGGACAGGGGGGAGCACTGAAGCTTTCTTT
TRBJ2-2 | . | TRBV5-1 | . | CASSLVAERITTGELFF | TGCGCCAGCAGCTTGGTGGCGGAACGAATTACCACCGGGGAGCTGTTTTTT
TRBJ1-5 | . | TRBV12-3/TRBV12-4 | . | CASSFSMGLNQPQHF | TGTGCCAGCAGTTTTTCAATGGGGCTCAATCAGCCCCAGCATTTT
TRBJ1-5 | . | TRBV27 | . | CASRPRQVNQPQHF | TGTGCCAGCAGACCCCGACAGGTCAATCAGCCCCAGCATTTT
TRBJ2-7 | . | TRBV7-6 | . | CASSLGATGTYEQYF | TGTGCCAGCAGCTTAGGGGCGACAGGAACCTACGAGCAGTACTTC
TRBJ2-7 | . | TRBV20-1 | few | CRAGGRGAYEQYF | TGCAGGGCCGGTGGGCGCGGCGCATACGAGCAGTACTTC
TRBJ2-3 | . | TRBV28 | few | CASRQGDTQYF | TGTGCCAGCCGGCAGGGAGATACGCAGTATTTT
TRBJ2-7 | . | TRBV7-4 | few | CASSSGGAGPREQYF | TGTGCCAGCAGCTCAGGCGGGGCAGGGCCCCGCGAGCAGTACTTC
TRBJ2-1 | . | TRBV28 | . | CASSSPPVGGGNEKFF | .
TRBJ2-7 | . | TRBV27 | . | CASSPIRGPLDEQYF | TGTGCCAGCAGTCCAATCCGGGGCCCACTGGACGAGCAGTACTTC
TRBJ1-5 | . | TRBV6-1 | . | CASSEGGDNNQPQHF | TGTGCCAGCAGTGAAGGGGGGGATAACAATCAGCCCCAGCATTTT
TRBJ2-5 | . | TRBV12-3/TRBV12-4 | . | CASSSGYRVQETQYF | TGTGCCAGCAGTTCCGGATACAGGGTCCAAGAGACCCAGTACTTC
TRBJ1-2 | TRBD1 | TRBV7-2 | . | CASSRGSYGGQGRYGYTF | TGTGCCAGCAGCCGGGGCTCCTATGGGGGACAGGGTCGGTATGGCTACACCTTC
TRBJ1-4 | . | TRBV6-5 | . | CASSLGGEKLFF | TGTGCCAGCAGTTTGGGGGGTGAAAAACTGTTTTTT
TRBJ1-1 | . | TRBV27 | . | CASTYSGTTTEAFF | TGTGCCAGCACCTACTCCGGGACTACTACTGAAGCTTTCTTT
TRBJ2-1 | . | TRBV6-1 | . | CASSNTPSYNEQFF | TGTGCCAGCAGTAATACCCCGTCCTACAATGAGCAGTTCTTC
TRBJ2-1 | TRBD2 | TRBV7-9 | . | CASSMTSGRRYEQFF | TGTGCCAGCAGCATGACTAGCGGGAGGAGGTATGAGCAGTTCTTC
TRBJ1-1 | . | TRBV2 | few | CASIATEAFF | TGTGCCAGCATTGCCACGGAAGCTTTCTTT
TRBJ2-7 | . | TRBV15 | . | CATSFPTGEQYF | TGTGCCACCAGCTTCCCTACCGGCGAGCAGTACTTC
TRBJ2-3 | . | TRBV27 | . | CASSLRAGIADTQYF | TGTGCCAGCAGTTTACGGGCAGGGATCGCAGATACGCAGTATTTT
TRBJ2-2 | . | TRBV7-3 | . | CASSLIGGHTGELFF | TGTGCCAGCAGCTTAATTGGGGGGCACACCGGGGAGCTGTTTTTT
TRBJ2-7 | TRBD1 | TRBV7-8 | few | CASSPVDRPYEQYF | TGTGCCAGCAGCCCCGTGGACAGGCCATACGAGCAGTACTTC
TRBJ1-2 | TRBD1 | TRBV27 | . | CASSLSGPGGYGYTF | TGTGCCAGCAGTTTATCAGGTCCAGGGGGGTATGGCTACACCTTC
TRBJ2-1 | . | TRBV7-9 | few | CASSSPKDTPYNEQFF | TGTGCCAGCAGCTCTCCCAAGGACACCCCCTACAATGAGCAGTTCTTC
TRBJ2-7 | TRBD2 | TRBV23-1 | . | CASSRHYRTSGRPEQYF | TGCGCCAGCAGCCGTCATTATCGGACTAGCGGGAGACCCGAGCAGTACTTC
TRBJ1-2 | . | TRBV7-9 | . | CASRHRDDYGYTF | TGTGCCAGCAGGCACAGGGACGACTATGGCTACACCTTC
TRBJ2-4 | TRBD2 | TRBV7-6 | . | CASSLGTSITKNIQYF | TGTGCCAGCAGCTTAGGGACTAGCATTACCAAAAACATTCAGTACTTC
TRBJ1-2 | . | TRBV7-2 | many | CASSLSNGYTF | TGTGCCAGCAGCTTATCAAACGGCTACACCTTC
TRBJ2-7 | TRBD2 | TRBV6-1 | . | CASSVKSSVLAGDSYEQYF | TGTGCCAGCAGTGTAAAATCTAGCGTCCTAGCGGGGGACTCCTACGAGCAGTACTTC
TRBJ2-6 | . | TRBV27 | . | CASSSQGRGANVLTF | TGTGCCAGCAGTTCCCAGGGTAGGGGGGCCAACGTCCTGACTTTC
TRBJ2-1 | TRBD2 | TRBV14 | . | CASSQGTLVAGAYNEQFF | TGTGCCAGCAGCCAAGGAACGTTGGTAGCGGGAGCGTACAATGAGCAGTTCTTC
TRBJ1-5 | . | TRBV28 | few | CASSMTGFGVAQHF | TGTGCCAGCAGTATGACAGGCTTCGGAGTGGCCCAGCATTTT
TRBJ2-7 | TRBD2 | TRBV11-2 | few | CASSFASGAYEQYF | TGTGCCAGCAGCTTTGCTAGCGGGGCTTACGAGCAGTACTTC
TRBJ1-1 | TRBD1 | TRBV10-3 | . | CAIRTAGQGETEAFF | TGTGCCATCAGAACCGCGGGACAGGGAGAGACTGAAGCTTTCTTT
TRBJ2-3 | . | TRBV7-2 | . | CASSSLTGDTQYF | TGTGCCAGCAGCTCCCTTACGGGAGATACGCAGTATTTT
TRBJ2-1 | TRBD2 | TRBV19 | . | CASSMGLAGIYRYNEQFF | TGTGCCAGTAGTATGGGACTAGCGGGAATCTACCGCTACAATGAGCAGTTCTTC
TRBJ2-1 | . | TRBV27 | few | CASSLSLGARYNEQFF | TGTGCCAGCAGTTTATCGTTAGGGGCGCGGTACAATGAGCAGTTCTTC
TRBJ2-5 | TRBD2 | TRBV7-8 | few | CASSWGLAGTQETQYF | TGTGCCAGCAGCTGGGGACTAGCGGGGACCCAAGAGACCCAGTACTTC
TRBJ1-1 | TRBD1 | TRBV13 | . | CASSSGTGRWEAFF | TGTGCCAGCAGCTCCGGGACAGGGAGGTGGGAAGCTTTCTTT
TRBJ1-4 | . | TRBV20-1 | . | CSVPPPEPTNEKLFF | TGCAGTGTCCCGCCCCCGGAGCCAACTAATGAAAAACTGTTTTTT
TRBJ1-4 | . | TRBV7-9 | . | CASTGWKNEKLFF | TGTGCCAGCACCGGATGGAAGAATGAAAAACTGTTTTTT
TRBJ1-5 | . | TRBV7-9 | few | CASRGAGLLQPQHF | TGTGCCAGCAGGGGGGCTGGGTTGTTGCAGCCCCAGCATTTT